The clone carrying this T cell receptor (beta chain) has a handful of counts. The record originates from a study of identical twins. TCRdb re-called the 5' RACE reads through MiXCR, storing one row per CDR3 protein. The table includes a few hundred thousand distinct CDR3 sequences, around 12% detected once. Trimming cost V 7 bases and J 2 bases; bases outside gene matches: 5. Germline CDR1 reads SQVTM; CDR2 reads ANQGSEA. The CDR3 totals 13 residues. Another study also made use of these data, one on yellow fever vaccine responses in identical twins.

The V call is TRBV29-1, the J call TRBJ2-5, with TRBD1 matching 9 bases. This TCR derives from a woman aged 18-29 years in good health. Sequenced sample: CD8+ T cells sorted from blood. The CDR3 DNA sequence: TGCAGCGCAGGACAGGGGCGACAAGAGACCCAGTACTTC. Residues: CSAGQGRQETQYF.